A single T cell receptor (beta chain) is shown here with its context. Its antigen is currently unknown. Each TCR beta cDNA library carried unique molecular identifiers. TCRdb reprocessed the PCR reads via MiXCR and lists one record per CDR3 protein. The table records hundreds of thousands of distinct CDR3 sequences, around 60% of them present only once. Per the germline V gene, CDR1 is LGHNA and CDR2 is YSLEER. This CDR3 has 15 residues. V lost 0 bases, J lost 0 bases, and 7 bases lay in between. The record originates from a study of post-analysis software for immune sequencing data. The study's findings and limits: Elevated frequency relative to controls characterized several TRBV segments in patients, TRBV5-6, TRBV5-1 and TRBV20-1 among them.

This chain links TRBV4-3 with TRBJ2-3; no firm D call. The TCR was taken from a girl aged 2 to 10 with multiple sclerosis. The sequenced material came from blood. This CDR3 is CASSQDPDSTDTQYF. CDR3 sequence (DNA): TGCGCCAGCAGCCAAGATCCGGACAGCACAGATACGCAGTATTTT.